This T cell receptor (beta chain) was captured in a study of cytomegalovirus exposure and HLA in healthy donors. Both 60 Vbeta primers and 13 Jbeta primers went into the PCR. TCRdb's copy holds only in-frame clones and misses some; the assay was immunoSEQ multiplex PCR. Here the sample spans 200,000 or so clones, almost 80% being singletons. This clone has just one count. Source material: PBMCs. This sequence was found in a male donor in good health and CMV-seronegative.

The CDR3 sequence: CSGRTGSITEAFF. Written as DNA, the CDR3 is TGCAGCGGAAGGACAGGGTCGATCACTGAAGCTTTCTTT. This chain connects TRBV29-1 to TRBJ1-1; the match to TRBD1 covers 8 bases. The V gene's germline CDR1 is SQVTM and CDR2 ANQGSEA. The CDR3 contains 13 residues. The V segment lost 7 bases and the J segment 4 bases; nucleotides outside the gene matches: 8.